This T cell receptor (beta chain) was obtained from a study of T cells in Graves' hyperthyroidism and ophthalmopathy. Germline trimming cut 0 bases from V and 5 bases from J; bases unmatched to any gene: 8. Per germline, CDR1 SGHRS and CDR2 YFSETQ. The CDR3 runs 18 residues. This clonotype was counted a few times. RNA transcripts were the template for amplifying TCR beta CDR3 regions. Researchers ran a first-round RT-PCR on the TCR CDR3 using the HTBI primer set. TCRdb reprocessed the multiplex PCR reads with MiXCR, giving one entry per CDR3 protein. This repertoire shows about 720,000 distinct CDR3 sequences, around a sixth found once; its top ten account for over 15%.

This chain joins TRBV5-1 and TRBJ2-2, with TRBD1 matching 12 bases. The clonotype comes from a woman between 50 and 59 years old with Graves' hyperthyroidism that later progressed to Graves' ophthalmopathy. Sequencing was carried out using blood. The CDR3 bases are TGCGCCAGCAGCTTGGAACCGGGACAGGGGGCGATTACCGGGGAGCTGTTTTTT. Amino acids: CASSLEPGQGAITGELFF.